These 9 T cell receptor beta chains came from one sample sequenced in a study of T cells expressing NK-cell markers. One entry per CDR3 protein, without DNA, is what TCRdb gives after re-calling the 5' RACE reads. The specimen's table records around 550,000 distinct CDR3 sequences. Sequencing used blood T cells: a sorted CD56 or NKG2C T cell subset, CD4+ or CD8+ T cells, or bulk PBMC T cells (not recorded which). The receptors originated from a man younger than 30 in good health.

This chain uses TRBV6-2 or TRBV6-3 with TRBJ2-7; the TRBD1 assignment by TCRdb is unverifiable without DNA. The CDR3 is made up of 14 amino acids. CDR1 and CDR2 from the germline V gene are MNHEY and SVGEGT. CDR3 amino acids: CASSTYRGLGEQYF.

This chain uses TRBV10-3 with TRBJ2-7; the TRBD1 assignment by TCRdb is unverifiable without DNA. The germline V gene has CDR1 ENHRY and CDR2 SYGVKD. The CDR3 runs to 14 residues. CDR3 region: CASQTGPAVGEQYF.

This chain connects TRBV7-9 to TRBJ1-6. The CDR3 covers 13 residues. Germline V CDR1 and CDR2: SEHNR, FQNEAQ (reference sequence). The CDR3 here is CASSLGPQSPLHF.

The chain recombines TRBV18 with TRBJ1-1; there is no DNA to check the TCRdb D call of TRBD1. In germline, CDR1 is KGHSH, CDR2 LQKENI. CDR3 length equals 15 residues. This chain's CDR3 is CASSRSMGENTEAFF.

The chain has TRBV6-2 or TRBV6-3 and TRBJ2-1; without DNA, the TCRdb call of TRBD2 cannot be checked. The CDR3 loop spans 17 amino acids. Germline CDR1 is MNHEY and CDR2 is SVGEGT. This CDR3 is CASSYSTGGYSYNEQFF.

The J gene is TRBJ2-5, the V gene TRBV11-2; absent DNA, TCRdb's TRBD2 call cannot be checked. The CDR3 contains 19 residues. From germline, CDR1 is SGHAT and CDR2 FQNNGV. This CDR3 is CASSPGLAGGRTSQETQYF.

The chain has TRBV2 and TRBJ2-1; TCRdb gives TRBD2 as the D gene, but with no DNA this cannot be confirmed. Germline CDR1 SNHLY, CDR2 FYNNEI. The CDR3 extends over 12 amino acids. This chain's CDR3 is CASIGPRNEQFF.

The gene calls are TRBV5-1 and TRBJ2-5; the D call from TCRdb, TRBD2, cannot be confirmed without DNA. Germline V lookup: CDR1 SGHRS, CDR2 YFSETQ. CDR3 length: 13 residues. CDR3 sequence: CASSLGGSETQYF. The complete variable domain, with remaining parts taken from reference TRBV5-1 and TRBJ2-5, reads KAGVTQTPRYLIKTRGQQVTLSCSPISGHRSVSWYQQTPGQGLQFLFEYFSETQRNKGNFPGRFSGRQFSNSRSEMNVSTLELGDSALYLCASSLGGSETQYFGPGTRLLVL.

This chain connects TRBV12-3 or TRBV12-4 to TRBJ2-7. CDR3 length: 11 residues. The CDR3 protein is CASSDKTLQYF.